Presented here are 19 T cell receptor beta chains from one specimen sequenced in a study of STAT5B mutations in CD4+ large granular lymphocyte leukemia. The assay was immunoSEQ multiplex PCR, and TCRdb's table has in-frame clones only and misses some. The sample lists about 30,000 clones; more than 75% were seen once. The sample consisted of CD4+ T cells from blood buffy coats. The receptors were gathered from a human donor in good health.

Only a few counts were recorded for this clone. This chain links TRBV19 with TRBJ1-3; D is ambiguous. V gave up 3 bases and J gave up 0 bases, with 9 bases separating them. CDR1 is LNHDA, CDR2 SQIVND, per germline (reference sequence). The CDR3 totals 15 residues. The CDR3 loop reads CASSIVRSSGNTIYF. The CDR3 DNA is TGTGCCAGTAGTATTGTACGGAGCTCTGGAAACACCATATATTTT.

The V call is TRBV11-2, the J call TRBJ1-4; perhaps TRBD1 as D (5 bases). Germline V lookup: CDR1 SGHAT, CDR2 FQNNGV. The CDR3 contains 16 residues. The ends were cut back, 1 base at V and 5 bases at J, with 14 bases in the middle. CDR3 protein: CASSLGIEGRNEKLFF. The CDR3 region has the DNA TGTGCCAGCAGCTTAGGGATTGAGGGGAGGAATGAAAAACTGTTTTTT.

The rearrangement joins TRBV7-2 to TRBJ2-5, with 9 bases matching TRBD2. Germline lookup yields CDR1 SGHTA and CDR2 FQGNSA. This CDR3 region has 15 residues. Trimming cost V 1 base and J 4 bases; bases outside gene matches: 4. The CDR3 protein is CASSLGSGSRETQYF. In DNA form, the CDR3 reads TGTGCCAGCAGCTTAGGTAGCGGGAGTAGAGAGACCCAGTACTTC.

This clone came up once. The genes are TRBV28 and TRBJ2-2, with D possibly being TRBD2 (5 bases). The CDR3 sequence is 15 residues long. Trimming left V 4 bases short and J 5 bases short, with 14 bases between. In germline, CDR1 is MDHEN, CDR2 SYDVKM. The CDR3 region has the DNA TGTGCCAGCAGTTCCGGGTCCTCGGGGACCGGGGAGCTGTTTTTT. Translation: CASSSGSSGTGELFF.

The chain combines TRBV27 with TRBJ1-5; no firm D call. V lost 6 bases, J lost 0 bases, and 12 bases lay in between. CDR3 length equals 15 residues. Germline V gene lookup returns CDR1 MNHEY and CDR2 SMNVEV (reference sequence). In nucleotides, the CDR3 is TGTGCCAGCAGGAGAGAGGGTAATAGCAATCAGCCCCAGCATTTT. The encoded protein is CASRREGNSNQPQHF.

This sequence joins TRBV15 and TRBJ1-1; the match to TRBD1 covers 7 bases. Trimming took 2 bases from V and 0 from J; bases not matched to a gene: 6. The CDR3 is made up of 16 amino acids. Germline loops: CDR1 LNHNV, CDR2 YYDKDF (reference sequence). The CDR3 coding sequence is TGTGCCACCAGCAGAACCCGGGACAGCTTGAACACTGAAGCTTTCTTT. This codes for CATSRTRDSLNTEAFF.

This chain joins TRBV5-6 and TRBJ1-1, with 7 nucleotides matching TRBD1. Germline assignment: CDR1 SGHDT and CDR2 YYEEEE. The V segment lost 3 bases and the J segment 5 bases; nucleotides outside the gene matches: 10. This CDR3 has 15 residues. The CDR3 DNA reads TGTGCCAGCAGCTCCAAGACAGGGCGGTGGACTGAAGCTTTCTTT. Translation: CASSSKTGRWTEAFF.

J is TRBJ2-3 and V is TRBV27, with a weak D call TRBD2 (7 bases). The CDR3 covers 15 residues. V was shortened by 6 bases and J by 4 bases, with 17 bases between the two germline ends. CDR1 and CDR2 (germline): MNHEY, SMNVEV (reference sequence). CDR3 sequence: CASSPYRGASDTQYF. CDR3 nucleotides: TGTGCCAGCAGCCCTTATCGGGGGGCCTCAGATACGCAGTATTTT.

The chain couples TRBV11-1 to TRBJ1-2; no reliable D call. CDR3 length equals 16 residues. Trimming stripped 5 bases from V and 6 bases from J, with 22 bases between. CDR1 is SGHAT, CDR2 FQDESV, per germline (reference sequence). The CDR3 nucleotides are TGTGCCAGCAGCCAAATACTGACGGCGGGCTCAAATGGCTACACCTTC. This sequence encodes CASSQILTAGSNGYTF. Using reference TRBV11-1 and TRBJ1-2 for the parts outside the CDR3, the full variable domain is EAEVAQSPRYKITEKSQAVAFWCDPISGHATLYWYRQILGQGPELLVQFQDESVVDDSQLPKDRFSAERLKGVDSTLKIQPAELGDSAMYLCASSQILTAGSNGYTFGSGTRLTVV.

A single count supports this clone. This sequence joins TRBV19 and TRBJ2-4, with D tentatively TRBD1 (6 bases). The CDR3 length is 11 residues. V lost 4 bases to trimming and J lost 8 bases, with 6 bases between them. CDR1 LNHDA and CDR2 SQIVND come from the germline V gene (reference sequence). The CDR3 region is CASSTGDIQYF. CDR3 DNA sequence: TGTGCCAGTAGTACAGGGGACATTCAGTACTTC.

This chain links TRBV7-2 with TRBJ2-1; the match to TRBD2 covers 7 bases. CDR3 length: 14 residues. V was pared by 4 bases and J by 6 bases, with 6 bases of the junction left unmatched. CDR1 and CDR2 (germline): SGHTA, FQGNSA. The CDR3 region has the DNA TGTGCCAGCAGCTCTTTCGGGACTACCAATGAGCAGTTCTTC. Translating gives CASSSFGTTNEQFF.

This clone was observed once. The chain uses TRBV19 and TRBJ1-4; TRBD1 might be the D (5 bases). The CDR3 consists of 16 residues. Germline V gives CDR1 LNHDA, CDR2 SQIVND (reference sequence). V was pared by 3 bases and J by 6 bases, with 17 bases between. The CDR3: CASSMRGNRGDEKLFF. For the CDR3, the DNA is TGTGCCAGTAGTATGAGGGGAAACCGGGGCGATGAAAAACTGTTTTTT.

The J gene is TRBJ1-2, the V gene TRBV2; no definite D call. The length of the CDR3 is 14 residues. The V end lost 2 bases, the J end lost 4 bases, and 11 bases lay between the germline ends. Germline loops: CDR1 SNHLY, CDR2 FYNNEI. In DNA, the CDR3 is TGTGCCAGCAGTGAATATAGCAGTACCTATGGCTACACCTTC. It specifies CASSEYSSTYGYTF.

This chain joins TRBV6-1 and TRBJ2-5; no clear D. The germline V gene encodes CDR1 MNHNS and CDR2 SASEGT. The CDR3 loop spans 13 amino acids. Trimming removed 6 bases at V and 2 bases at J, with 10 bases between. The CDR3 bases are TGTGCCAGCAGCCCCGGGCCTCAAGAGACCCAGTACTTC. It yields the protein CASSPGPQETQYF.

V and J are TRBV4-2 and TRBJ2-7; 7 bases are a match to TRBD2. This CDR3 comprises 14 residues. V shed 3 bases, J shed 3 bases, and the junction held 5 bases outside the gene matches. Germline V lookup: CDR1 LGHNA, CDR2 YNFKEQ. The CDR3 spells CASSQKTSDYEQYF. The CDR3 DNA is TGTGCCAGCAGCCAGAAAACTAGCGACTACGAGCAGTACTTC.

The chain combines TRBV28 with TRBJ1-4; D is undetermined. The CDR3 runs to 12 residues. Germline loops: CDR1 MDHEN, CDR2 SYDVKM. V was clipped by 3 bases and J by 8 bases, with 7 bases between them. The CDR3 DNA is TGTGCCAGCAGTTTTAACCCGGAAAAACTGTTTTTT. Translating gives CASSFNPEKLFF.

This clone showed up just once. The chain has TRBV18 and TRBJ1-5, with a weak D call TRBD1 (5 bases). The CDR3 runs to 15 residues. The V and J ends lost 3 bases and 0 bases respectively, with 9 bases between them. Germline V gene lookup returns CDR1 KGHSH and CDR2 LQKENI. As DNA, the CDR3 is TGTGCCAGCTCACCGAGACAGAATAGCAATCAGCCCCAGCATTTT. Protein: CASSPRQNSNQPQHF.

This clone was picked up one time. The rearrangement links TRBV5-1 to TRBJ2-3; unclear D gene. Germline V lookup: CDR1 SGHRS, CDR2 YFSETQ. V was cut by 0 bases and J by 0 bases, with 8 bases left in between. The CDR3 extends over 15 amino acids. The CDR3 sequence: CASSLEAFSTDTQYF. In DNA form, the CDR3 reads TGCGCCAGCAGCTTGGAAGCGTTTAGCACAGATACGCAGTATTTT.

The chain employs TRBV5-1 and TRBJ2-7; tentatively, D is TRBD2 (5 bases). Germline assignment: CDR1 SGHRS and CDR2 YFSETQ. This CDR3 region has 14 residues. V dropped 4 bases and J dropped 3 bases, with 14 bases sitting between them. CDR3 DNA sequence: TGCGCCAGCAGCGTTGGACTGGACCTCTACGAGCAGTACTTC. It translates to CASSVGLDLYEQYF.